These 23 T cell receptor beta chains were sequenced from one sample in a study of graft-versus-host responses after intestinal transplantation. Method: immunoSEQ multiplex PCR; TCRdb's copy keeps in-frame clones and lacks some. Of approximately 32,000 clones listed, around 94% are singletons. Sequencing used PBMCs, obtained 16 days after intestinal transplant. These receptor sequences come from a human patient who received an intestinal transplant, so some T cells may come from the graft donor.

The chain links TRBV19 to TRBJ2-1; D gene unclear. The germline V gene encodes CDR1 LNHDA and CDR2 SQIVND (reference sequence). CDR3 size: 13 residues. Trimming took off 7 bases at V and 9 bases at J, with 16 bases between the two ends. CDR3 residues: CASIDGPLGEQFF. Here the CDR3 DNA reads TGTGCCAGTATAGATGGCCCCCTCGGTGAGCAGTTCTTC.

V is TRBV28 and J is TRBJ2-7, with 7 bases matching TRBD2. The CDR3 contains 14 residues. Per the germline V gene, CDR1 is MDHEN and CDR2 is SYDVKM. The junction had 15 bases not matched to a gene; V was cut back by 7 bases and J by 9 bases. The CDR3 loop reads CASTPGGSILGQYF. DNA for the CDR3: TGTGCCAGCACCCCGGGGGGAAGCATCCTGGGGCAGTACTTC.

V usage is TRBV10-1 and J usage is TRBJ1-5, with D possibly matching TRBD1 (5 bases). The CDR3 length is 17 residues. Germline-derived CDR1 and CDR2 are WNHNN and SYGVQD (reference sequence). The V end was cut by 3 bases, the J end by 0 bases, with 15 bases between. DNA of the CDR3: TGCGCCAGCAGTGAAGTTCGCGGGGGTTATAGCAATCAGCCCCAGCATTTT. Protein: CASSEVRGGYSNQPQHF.

The V gene is TRBV7-8, the J gene TRBJ2-7; 10 positions match TRBD2. The CDR3 covers 14 residues. Germline loops: CDR1 SGHVS, CDR2 FQNEAQ. V was pared by 5 bases and J by 3 bases, with 4 bases of the junction left unmatched. For the CDR3, the DNA is TGTGCCAGCAGCCGAGGGACTAGCGACTACGAGCAGTACTTC. Encoded protein: CASSRGTSDYEQYF.

This chain joins TRBV9 and TRBJ1-3, with 12 bases fitting TRBD1. This CDR3 is built from 20 residues. Germline V gene lookup returns CDR1 SGDLS and CDR2 YYNGEE. V dropped 1 base and J dropped 6; count of bases not matched to a gene: 17. CDR3 amino acids: CASSVPNSAGTGGAENTIYF. The CDR3, as DNA: TGTGCCAGCAGCGTACCCAACTCTGCCGGGACAGGGGGCGCGGAAAACACCATATATTTT.

The rearrangement links TRBV28 to TRBJ1-6; D might be TRBD1 (6 bases). This CDR3 contains 21 residues. Per the germline V gene, CDR1 is MDHEN and CDR2 is SYDVKM. The germline V and J ends were trimmed by 1 base and 4 bases, with 26 bases remaining between them. Written as DNA, the CDR3 is TGTGCCAGCAGTTTATTAGGCTTCGGGGACCTGGGGGGCCTATATAATTCACCCCTCCACTTT. Its protein product is CASSLLGFGDLGGLYNSPLHF.

CDR3 sequence: CASSWWEVAGETQYF. CDR3 coding DNA: TGTGCCAGCAGCTGGTGGGAGGTAGCGGGAGAGACCCAGTACTTC. The rearrangement uses TRBV11-2 and TRBJ2-5, with 7 bases lining up with TRBD2. CDR1 and CDR2 from the germline V gene are SGHAT and FQNNGV. Germline trimming cut 4 bases from V and 4 bases from J; bases unmatched to any gene: 9. The CDR3 length is 15 residues. Supplemented by reference TRBV11-2 and TRBJ2-5, the full variable domain reads EAGVAQSPRYKIIEKRQSVAFWCNPISGHATLYWYQQILGQGPKLLIQFQNNGVVDDSQLPKDRFSAERLKGVDSTLKIQPAKLEDSAVYLCASSWWEVAGETQYFGPGTRLLVL.

The rearrangement joins TRBV7-3 to TRBJ1-1, with 8 bases that match TRBD1. V dropped 4 bases and J dropped 1; count of bases not matched to a gene: 5. The CDR3 is 15 residues long. Germline CDR1 is SGHTA and CDR2 is FQGTGA. CDR3 DNA sequence: TGTGCCAGCAGCTCGTCCGGGACAGGGAACACTGAAGCTTTCTTT. It codes for CASSSSGTGNTEAFF.

This clone has just a few counts. V usage is TRBV21-1 and J usage is TRBJ2-3; TRBD2, as called in the table, went unchecked against the DNA. TRBV21-1 is flagged as a pseudogene. The CDR3 loop spans 10 amino acids. The CDR3 DNA follows: TGTCCAACCTGGGAGGGTACGCAGTATTTT. It is translated as CPTWEGTQYF.

The chain uses TRBV28 and TRBJ1-1, with D uncertain. The CDR3 covers 13 residues. The V end was cut by 2 bases, the J end by 1 base, with 5 bases between. Germline V gene data show CDR1 as MDHEN and CDR2 as SYDVKM. The CDR3 loop is CASSLAGNTEAFF. CDR3 in DNA: TGTGCCAGCAGTTTAGCGGGGAACACTGAAGCTTTCTTT. Full variable domain (outside the CDR3, taken from reference TRBV28 and TRBJ1-1): DVKVTQSSRYLVKRTGEKVFLECVQDMDHENMFWYRQDPGLGLRLIYFSYDVKMKEKGDIPEGYSVSREKKERFSLILESASTNQTSMYLCASSLAGNTEAFFGQGTRLTVV.

The chain is built from TRBV18 and TRBJ2-1, with 8 bases aligning to TRBD2. The J segment lost 9 bases and the V segment lost 2 bases, leaving 12 bases of the junction unmatched. The germline CDR1 and CDR2 sequences are KGHSH and LQKENI. CDR3 length: 16 residues. CDR3 in amino acids: CASSPDRSGTLGEQFF. The CDR3 DNA follows: TGTGCCAGCTCACCAGACCGTAGCGGGACGCTCGGTGAGCAGTTCTTC.

J is TRBJ1-1 and V is TRBV5-1; unclear D gene. The V gene lost 4 bases and the J gene lost 0 bases, with 10 bases spanning the gap. Germline-derived CDR1 and CDR2 are SGHRS and YFSETQ. The CDR3 runs 14 residues. The CDR3 region is CASSPTSMNTEAFF. The CDR3 DNA is TGCGCCAGCAGCCCTACCAGTATGAACACTGAAGCTTTCTTT.

The chain is built from TRBV29-1 and TRBJ2-1, with 8 nucleotides matching TRBD2. This CDR3 is built from 16 residues. Germline V gene lookup returns CDR1 SQVTM and CDR2 ANQGSEA. V dropped 4 bases and J dropped 1; count of bases not matched to a gene: 9. The CDR3 here is CSVVGSGTYSYNEQFF. The CDR3 nucleotides are TGCAGCGTTGTGGGTAGCGGGACCTATTCCTACAATGAGCAGTTCTTC.

The chain is built from TRBV14 and TRBJ2-1; TRBD2 aligns across 8 bases. The length of the CDR3 is 18 residues. J was trimmed by 1 base and V by 5 bases; bases with no gene match: 13. The germline gives CDR1 SGHDN, CDR2 FVKESK. CDR3 nucleotide sequence: TGTGCCAGCAGCTTGCTGGCGGGAGGTTTAAGGTCCTACAATGAGCAGTTCTTC. The encoded protein is CASSLLAGGLRSYNEQFF.

The chain employs TRBV7-9 and TRBJ2-2; maybe TRBD2 (6 bases). Trimming stripped 3 bases from V and 3 bases from J, with 20 bases between. CDR1 and CDR2 from the germline V gene are SEHNR and FQNEAQ (reference sequence). The CDR3 runs 18 residues. The CDR3 reads CASSFRPRDSSDTGELFF. CDR3 DNA: TGTGCCAGCAGCTTTCGACCCCGGGACTCCTCGGACACCGGGGAGCTGTTTTTT.

The V and J genes are TRBV27 and TRBJ2-7; 10 bases match TRBD2. V shed 2 bases and J 4 bases; nucleotides not matched to a gene: 5. Germline values: CDR1 MNHEY, CDR2 SMNVEV (reference sequence). The CDR3 runs 15 residues. CDR3: CASSLDSGLAYEQYF. The CDR3 nucleotides read TGTGCCAGCAGTTTAGATTCGGGACTAGCGTACGAGCAGTACTTC.

V usage is TRBV28 and J usage is TRBJ1-6, with D possibly TRBD1 on 5 matching bases. This CDR3 has 16 amino acids. The germline V and J ends were trimmed by 1 base and 0 bases, with 7 bases remaining between them. Germline lookup yields CDR1 MDHEN and CDR2 SYDVKM. CDR3 region: CASSLSGVSYNSPLHF. The CDR3 DNA sequence: TGTGCCAGCAGTTTATCGGGGGTCTCCTATAATTCACCCCTCCACTTT.

The chain carries TRBV19 and TRBJ2-5, with D possibly being TRBD2 (7 bases). The end of the DNA fits TRBJ2-7 better, so the J call may be wrong. Germline CDR1 LNHDA, CDR2 SQIVND (reference sequence). The CDR3 has 12 amino acids. In DNA form, the CDR3 reads TGTGCCAGTAGTATGGGGGGGCACGAGCAGTACTTC. Protein: CASSMGGHEQYF.

The V and J genes are TRBV13 and TRBJ2-7, with 8 bases lining up with TRBD1. Trimming at V came to 4 bases and at J to 1 base, leaving 3 bases not matched to a gene. This CDR3 spans 14 amino acids. Germline V gene sequence: CDR1 PRHDT, CDR2 FYEKMQ (reference sequence). CDR3 in amino acids: CASSSGQESYEQYF. CDR3 sequence (DNA): TGTGCCAGCAGCTCGGGACAGGAGTCCTACGAGCAGTACTTC.

This sequence joins TRBV19 and TRBJ1-5, with TRBD1 as a possible D gene (6 bases). CDR1 is LNHDA, CDR2 SQIVND, per germline (reference sequence). This CDR3 is built from 14 residues. Trimming took off 3 bases at V and 5 bases at J, with 11 bases between the two ends. CDR3 coding DNA: TGTGCCAGTAGTATGAGGCAGGGGTATCAGCCCCAGCATTTT. Protein product: CASSMRQGYQPQHF.

The genes are TRBV5-4 and TRBJ1-6; the D gene is possibly TRBD1 (5 bases). Germline loops: CDR1 SGHNT, CDR2 YYREEE (reference sequence). Trimming removed 4 bases from V and 10 bases from J, with 15 bases in between. The CDR3 has 14 residues. The CDR3 DNA reads TGTGCCAGCAGCCCGGCGGGGGGTCGCTCACCCCTCCACTTT. This gives the protein CASSPAGGRSPLHF.

The chain combines TRBV27 with TRBJ1-6, with D possibly matching TRBD1 (5 bases). V lost 3 bases and J 0 bases, leaving 9 bases between the germline ends. The CDR3 sequence is 16 residues long. Germline values: CDR1 MNHEY, CDR2 SMNVEV (reference sequence). The CDR3: CASSLTASSYNSPLHF. As DNA, the CDR3 is TGTGCCAGCAGTTTGACAGCGAGCTCCTATAATTCACCCCTCCACTTT.

The V call is TRBV10-2, the J call TRBJ2-7; weak D call: TRBD1 (5 bases). V was clipped by 6 bases and J by 3 bases, with 9 bases between them. This CDR3 contains 12 residues. From germline, CDR1 is WSHSY and CDR2 SAAADI. The CDR3 DNA sequence: TGCGCCAGCAGGGACAAGGACTACGAGCAGTACTTC. Its translation: CASRDKDYEQYF.